The 7 T cell receptor beta chains in this list originate from one sample, sequenced in a study of blood T cell repertoires in COVID-19. Here immunoSEQ multiplex PCR was the method, and the copy in TCRdb shows in-frame clones only, minus some. Of about 230,000 clones listed, 83% were seen once; the top ten hold 2.6%. Source material: peripheral blood. All receptors come from a woman aged 65 to 85 with active or convalescent COVID-19.

The chain employs TRBV5-1 and TRBJ2-1, with TRBD2 matching over 7 bases. This CDR3 has 19 amino acids. With 0 bases clipped from V and 7 bases from J, the junction kept 19 bases outside the gene matches. From germline, CDR1 is SGHRS and CDR2 YFSETQ. DNA of the CDR3: TGCGCCAGCAGCTTGGACGGGTTAGGCGGGGGAATTGTAGGGAATGAGCAGTTCTTC. Its translation: CASSLDGLGGGIVGNEQFF.

The gene calls are TRBV5-5 and TRBJ1-5; D not resolved. CDR1 and CDR2 from the germline V gene are SGHKS and YYEKEE (reference sequence). V was cut by 2 bases and J by 0 bases, with 6 bases left in between. CDR3 size: 14 residues. CDR3 nucleotides: TGTGCCAGCAGCTTATGGCATAGCAATCAGCCCCAGCATTTT. This codes for CASSLWHSNQPQHF.

This rearrangement joins TRBV19 to TRBJ2-1; 8 nucleotides agree with TRBD2. CDR1 and CDR2 from the germline V gene are LNHDA and SQIVND (reference sequence). The CDR3 is 15 residues long. J lost 4 bases, V lost 3 bases, and 5 bases had no gene match. The chain's CDR3 is CASSMQLAEYNEQFF. CDR3 in DNA: TGTGCCAGTAGTATGCAACTAGCGGAGTACAATGAGCAGTTCTTC. The variable domain in full, with the rest retrieved from reference TRBV19 and TRBJ2-1, is DGGITQSPKYLFRKEGQNVTLSCEQNLNHDAMYWYRQDPGQGLRLIYYSQIVNDFQKGDIAEGYSVSREKKESFPLTVTSAQKNPTAFYLCASSMQLAEYNEQFFGPGTRLTVL.

The chain couples TRBV29-1 to TRBJ2-7; tentative D call: TRBD2 (5 bases). The V and J ends lost 5 bases and 3 bases respectively, with 14 bases between them. CDR1 is SQVTM, CDR2 ANQGSEA, per germline. The CDR3 is made up of 13 amino acids. CDR3 protein: CSVRPLGSYEQYF. CDR3 coding DNA: TGCAGCGTTCGGCCCCTAGGGAGCTACGAGCAGTACTTC.

The rearrangement joins TRBV6-5 to TRBJ2-7, with D possibly being TRBD1 (5 bases). Trimming took 6 bases from V and 3 from J, leaving 18 bases between them. The CDR3 has 15 residues. Germline V gives CDR1 MNHEY, CDR2 SVGAGI. CDR3 in DNA: TGTGCCAGCAGAGACCATCAGGGCTTCGGCTACGAGCAGTACTTC. It encodes CASRDHQGFGYEQYF.

The V gene is TRBV9, the J gene TRBJ2-3; D gene unclear. The CDR3 spans 14 residues. V was clipped by 4 bases and J by 1 base, with 10 bases between them. The germline V gene encodes CDR1 SGDLS and CDR2 YYNGEE. DNA for the CDR3: TGTGCCAGCAGCTCACTAACCCGCACAGATACGCAGTATTTT. Its protein is CASSSLTRTDTQYF.

This chain uses TRBV6-5 with TRBJ1-1, with TRBD1 as a possible D gene (6 bases). CDR3 length: 13 residues. V was trimmed by 4 bases and J by 7 bases, leaving 13 bases between them. CDR1 MNHEY and CDR2 SVGAGI come from the germline V gene. The CDR3 DNA reads as TGTGCCAGCAGTTCCGATAAGACAGGTGAAGCTTTCTTT. It is translated as CASSSDKTGEAFF.